This T cell receptor (beta chain) was captured in a study of blood T cells in healthy people across ages. Study-level results: Donor CMV status was unknown, possibly confounding expanded clonotype changes.

Germline-derived CDR1 and CDR2 are SQVTM and ANQGSEA. The CDR3 runs to 14 residues. V lost 5 bases and J lost 5; bases outside the gene matches: 7. In its sample, this clonotype was seen a few times. Its antigen remains unidentified. A sample-barcoded 5' primer and a J-beta primer mix were used in a second PCR of roughly 7 to 11 cycles. Via MiXCR, TCRdb re-called the 5' RACE reads, giving one row per CDR3 protein. The sample carries hundreds of thousands of distinct CDR3 sequences, around 50% recorded once. The sample comprised blood. This chain uses TRBV29-1 with TRBJ2-2; 8 bases align to TRBD2. This clonotype originated in a woman aged 80 or older in good health. In DNA, the CDR3 is TGCAGCGTTTCGTCGGGAGGGCCGACCGGGGAGCTGTTTTTT. Translation: CSVSSGGPTGELFF.